This TCR beta chain was captured in a study of shared clonotypes between healthy human individuals. The length of the CDR3 is 13 residues. V gave up 0 bases and J gave up 0 bases, with 6 bases separating them. Per the germline V gene, CDR1 is GTSNPN and CDR2 is SVGIG (reference sequence). Notes on this clone: The same CDR3 also results from other DNA sequences found in this sample.

Clones were read by immunoSEQ multiplex PCR, and TCRdb kept only the in-frame ones, dropping some. The sample has millions of clones, more than 85% seen once. CD45RO-negative cells were positively selected for CCR7, leaving out terminally differentiated effector memory CD45RA+ cells. The chain employs TRBV30 and TRBJ2-7; D could derive from TRBD1 or TRBD2 (5 bases each). The origin of this receptor is a man aged 18-30 years in good health. Some clones in this sample may be carry-over from other donors' samples. Specimen: naive CD8+ T cells from PBMCs. The CDR3 loop is CAWSVGDSYEQYF. CDR3 nucleotide sequence: TGTGCCTGGAGTGTGGGGGACTCCTACGAGCAGTACTTC.